This is a list of T cell receptor beta chains from one sample in a study of PD-L1 blockade in urothelial cancer. Assay used: immunoSEQ multiplex PCR; TCRdb lists only in-frame clones, some missing. The table shows 65,000 to 85,000 clones, with less than 95% occurring only once. The sequencing used PBMCs, collected around atezolizumab (anti-PD-L1) treatment. These receptors were taken from a woman aged 80 or older with urothelial cancer. CDR3s include the opening cysteine and the closing phenylalanine or tryptophan. Fields, in order: J gene, V gene, D gene, clone size, CDR3 DNA, CDR3 protein. D genes are given only for firm matches. Not all rows give a size; the values are once, few, many and, for expanded clones, a class.

>TRBJ2-2|TRBV11-2|-|-
TGTGCCAGCAGCTTAGCGGGAGTGGTTGCCGGGGAGCTGTTTTTT
CASSLAGVVAGELFF
>TRBJ1-2|TRBV19|TRBD1|few
TGTGCCAGTAGTATCTTCGGGACAGGGACCGCCACCGTGGCTTTGAGGGGCTACACCTTC
CASSIFGTGTATVALRGYTF
>TRBJ1-2|TRBV7-8|TRBD1|once
TGTGCCAGCAGCTCCCCCGGGACAGGGGCCGGCTCCTATGGCTACACCTTC
CASSSPGTGAGSYGYTF
>TRBJ1-3|TRBV30|-|-
TGTGCTTCCAAGACGGGGGTAATTTCTGGAAACACCATATATTTT
CASKTGVISGNTIYF
>TRBJ1-5|TRBV5-5|-|-
TGTGCCAGCAGCTTGGCAGGGGGCAATCAGCCCCAGCATTTT
CASSLAGGNQPQHF
>TRBJ2-2|TRBV6-5|-|-
TGTGCCAGCAGTTACGGGGCAGGGATAACCGGGGAGCTGTTTTTT
CASSYGAGITGELFF
>TRBJ2-7|TRBV19|TRBD2|-
TGTGCCAGTAGCACGACTAGCGGGAGTACCGAGCAGTACTTC
CASSTTSGSTEQYF
>TRBJ1-5|TRBV30|-|-
TGTGCCTCCGACCGGGGTGGGCCGGTTCCGGCTCAGCCCCAGCATTTT
CASDRGGPVPAQPQHF
>TRBJ2-1|TRBV6-5|TRBD2|-
TGTGCCAGCAGTTTAACCGGGGGGGGCACCTACAATGAGCAGTTCTTC
CASSLTGGGTYNEQFF
>TRBJ2-7|TRBV19|TRBD1|-
TGTGCCACTAAGGACAGGACGACCTACGAGCAGTACTTC
CATKDRTTYEQYF
>TRBJ2-5|TRBV11-2|-|-
TGTGCCAGCAGCTTAGCGGAAGAGACCCAGTACTTC
CASSLAEETQYF
>TRBJ2-7|TRBV19|TRBD1|once
TGTGCCAGTAGTGTACGGGACAGGGCGCTAGATGAGCAGTACTTC
CASSVRDRALDEQYF
>TRBJ1-1|TRBV9|-|few
TGTGCCAGCAGCGTAGCTCAGGTGAACACTGAAGCTTTCTTT
CASSVAQVNTEAFF
>TRBJ1-1|TRBV6-4|TRBD1|-
TGTGCCAGCAGTAGGGACAGGGTCTCGGACACTGAAGCTTTCTTT
CASSRDRVSDTEAFF
>TRBJ1-2|TRBV4-1|-|-
TGCGCCAGCAGCCAAGATTTCACAGGGAGACTTCTTGGCTACACCTTC
CASSQDFTGRLLGYTF
>TRBJ2-3|TRBV4-2|-|once
TGTGCCAGCAGCCAAGACTGGCGCACAGATACGCAGTATTTT
CASSQDWRTDTQYF
>TRBJ1-3|TRBV27|-|few
TGTGCCAGCAGTCCGACAGCAGCCAGCTCTGGAAACACCATATATTTT
CASSPTAASSGNTIYF
>TRBJ1-2|TRBV28|TRBD1|-
TGTGCCAGCAGCCCGGGACAGGGGGCCTATGGCTACACCTTC
CASSPGQGAYGYTF
>TRBJ1-5|TRBV20-1|-|-
TGCAGTGCTAGTAATAGTCAGCCCCAGCATTTT
CSASNSQPQHF
>TRBJ2-2|TRBV28|-|few
TGTGCCAGCAGTTTTATAGACAGACTCAACACCGGGGAGCTGTTTTTT
CASSFIDRLNTGELFF
>TRBJ1-5|TRBV28|-|-
TGTGCCAGCTTAAACGGGGATCAGCCCCAGCATTTT
CASLNGDQPQHF
>TRBJ1-5|TRBV28|-|-
TGTGCCAGCAGCCCCGGAGGAGTTAATCAGCCCCAGCATTTT
CASSPGGVNQPQHF
>TRBJ2-5|TRBV2|TRBD1|-
TGTGCCAGCAGTGAAGGGACCGGGACAGTACAAGAGACCCAGTACTTC
CASSEGTGTVQETQYF
>TRBJ1-4|TRBV9|-|-
TGTGCCAGCAGCGTGCAGGGTTCGACTAATGAAAAACTGTTTTTT
CASSVQGSTNEKLFF
>TRBJ1-5|TRBV29-1|TRBD1|once
TGCAGCGCCGCAGGGGGCGCAGGCAATCAGCCCCAGCATTTT
CSAAGGAGNQPQHF
>TRBJ2-3|TRBV7-9|TRBD2|-
TGTGCCAGCAGCTTAGGACTAGCTAGCACAGATACGCAGTATTTT
CASSLGLASTDTQYF
>TRBJ2-1|TRBV10-1|TRBD1|-
TGCGCCAGCAGTGTAGACCCCGGGACAGGGGGTTCGAATGAGCAGTTCTTC
CASSVDPGTGGSNEQFF
>TRBJ1-1|TRBV6-6|-|-
TGTGCCAGCAGAACGACCCCTGAGGCTGAAGCTTTCTTT
CASRTTPEAEAFF
>TRBJ2-1|TRBV7-9|TRBD2|-
TGTGCCAGCAGTTCTCAAGGCGGGAGCTCCTACAATGAGCAGTTCTTC
CASSSQGGSSYNEQFF
>TRBJ2-5|TRBV5-5|TRBD2|-
TGTGCCAGCAGCCTAAGGACTAGCGGGAGAGTTTGGCAAGAGACCCAGTACTTC
CASSLRTSGRVWQETQYF
>TRBJ1-3|TRBV15|-|-
TGTGCCACCAGCAGAGATCAGGGCTGGCGTGGAAACACCATATATTTT
CATSRDQGWRGNTIYF
>TRBJ1-2|TRBV2|-|-
TGTGCCAGCATCTTGGGGGGGGGTAACTATGGCTACACCTTC
CASILGGGNYGYTF
>TRBJ1-2|TRBV7-9|-|-
TGTGCCAGCAGCGAGGTGGGGAGAGGCTATGGCTACACCTTC
CASSEVGRGYGYTF
>TRBJ2-7|TRBV14|-|-
TGTGCCAGCAGTTTTAAAGGAGGGTCCCCCTCCTACGAGCAGTACTTC
CASSFKGGSPSYEQYF
>TRBJ1-1|TRBV6-1|TRBD1|-
TGTGCCAGCGGGACAGGGTTTGTCCCTCCTGAAGCTTTCTTT
CASGTGFVPPEAFF
>TRBJ2-1|TRBV28|-|-
TGTGCCAGCGGCTTATGGGGAGGAGAGCAGTTCTTC
CASGLWGGEQFF
>TRBJ1-5|TRBV19|TRBD1|-
TGTGCCTCGAAGACAGGGCCCAGCAATCAGCCCCAGCATTTT
CASKTGPSNQPQHF
>TRBJ1-2|TRBV6-1|TRBD1|-
TGTGCCAGCAGTGCCCCGGACAGGGCAAGCTACACCTTC
CASSAPDRASYTF
>TRBJ2-1|TRBV5-1|-|-
TGCGCCAGCAGCTTGGTGTTGCGGAGCTACAATGAGCAGTTCTTC
CASSLVLRSYNEQFF
>TRBJ2-7|TRBV6-6|-|-
TGTGCCAGCAGTTACTTCACCGGGGAATCCTACGAGCAGTACTTC
CASSYFTGESYEQYF
>TRBJ2-3|TRBV4-1|TRBD2|-
TGCGCCAGCAGCCAAGGGTCGGGAGGGTTCAGCACAGATACGCAGTATTTT
CASSQGSGGFSTDTQYF
>TRBJ2-2|TRBV7-9|TRBD2|-
TGTGCCAGCACGGGGGGGACGAACACCGGGGAGCTGTTTTTT
CASTGGTNTGELFF